These 30 T cell receptor beta chains were all obtained from the same sample, sequenced in a study of blood T cell repertoires in COVID-19. Some clones are missing from TCRdb's copy, which holds only in-frame ones; the method was immunoSEQ multiplex PCR. The repertoire consists of hundreds of thousands of clones, with 75% to 90% occurring once and the leading ten covering about 2.2%. The specimen was peripheral blood. The receptors come from a woman aged 25 to 45 who had recovered from COVID-19.

The gene calls are TRBV5-4 and TRBJ2-3; TRBD2 is a possible D gene (6 bases). CDR1 and CDR2 (germline): SGHNT, YYREEE (reference sequence). The CDR3 covers 13 residues. The germline V and J ends were trimmed by 3 bases and 12 bases, with 17 bases remaining between them. In DNA, the CDR3 is TGTGCCAGCAGCTGGGACTGGGCGGGTACACAGTATTTT. Its translation: CASSWDWAGTQYF.

V is TRBV21-1 and J is TRBJ2-7; whether TRBD2, the table's D call, matches the DNA was not checked. TRBV21-1 constitutes a pseudogene. The CDR3 contains 14 residues. In nucleotides, the CDR3 is TGTGCCAGCAGCTGGGTGAGGAATGGGAGAGAGCAGTACTTC. This encodes CASSWVRNGREQYF.

The chain couples TRBV5-5 to TRBJ1-4; 11 positions agree with TRBD1. Germline V gene data show CDR1 as SGHKS and CDR2 as YYEKEE (reference sequence). V trimming: 3 bases; J trimming: 7 bases; junction bases outside the gene matches: 2. This CDR3 comprises 14 residues. CDR3 coding DNA: TGTGCCAGCAGCTGGGGACAGGGGGGTGAAAAACTGTTTTTT. The encoded protein is CASSWGQGGEKLFF.

The chain links TRBV18 to TRBJ2-7; 11 bases line up with TRBD1. This CDR3 region has 14 residues. V lost 4 bases and J lost 2; bases outside the gene matches: 1. Germline CDR1 reads KGHSH; CDR2 reads LQKENI. CDR3 DNA sequence: TGTGCCAGCTCACAGGGACAGGGGGCCTACGAGCAGTACTTC. This encodes CASSQGQGAYEQYF.

The chain joins TRBV7-9 to TRBJ2-2; D gene ambiguous. The CDR3 runs 14 residues. V was cut by 1 base and J by 7 bases, with 10 bases left in between. CDR1 is SEHNR, CDR2 FQNEAQ, per germline (reference sequence). The CDR3 DNA reads TGTGCCAGCAGCTTAGAAGTGCCGGGCGGGGAGCTGTTTTTT. It encodes CASSLEVPGGELFF.

This chain uses TRBV9 with TRBJ2-7; TRBD2 matches at 11 bases. CDR1 and CDR2 from the germline V gene are SGDLS and YYNGEE. V lost 3 bases and J lost 3; bases outside the gene matches: 5. This CDR3 region has 15 residues. The CDR3 sequence: CASSEGSGRDYEQYF. The CDR3 coding sequence is TGTGCCAGCAGCGAGGGTAGCGGGAGGGACTACGAGCAGTACTTC.

This chain joins TRBV6-6 and TRBJ2-7; the D gene is possibly TRBD1 (6 bases). This CDR3 comprises 14 residues. In germline, CDR1 is MNHNY, CDR2 SVGAGI (reference sequence). V was pared by 8 bases and J by 2 bases, with 16 bases between. CDR3: CASGRTELAYEQYF. CDR3 nucleotides: TGTGCCAGCGGTAGGACAGAGCTTGCCTACGAGCAGTACTTC.

The chain recombines TRBV18 with TRBJ2-5; TRBD2 matches at 12 bases. CDR3 size: 15 residues. Germline V CDR1 and CDR2: KGHSH, LQKENI. The junction had 1 base not matched to a gene; V was cut back by 3 bases and J by 2 bases. The CDR3 nucleotides are TGTGCCAGCTCACCCGGACTAGCGGGACAAGAGACCCAGTACTTC. Protein sequence: CASSPGLAGQETQYF.

The V gene is TRBV2, the J gene TRBJ2-3, with 12 bases lining up with TRBD2. Germline trimming cut 8 bases from V and 6 bases from J; bases unmatched to any gene: 6. Germline V gene sequence: CDR1 SNHLY, CDR2 FYNNEI. The CDR3 loop spans 14 amino acids. The CDR3 region has the DNA TGTGCCAGCCGACTAGCGGGAGAATCCGATACGCAGTATTTT. Translating gives CASRLAGESDTQYF.

This chain connects TRBV7-2 to TRBJ2-7; D remains ambiguous. V lost 5 bases and J 3 bases, leaving 8 bases between the germline ends. The CDR3 contains 12 residues. Germline CDR1 reads SGHTA; CDR2 reads FQGNSA. In nucleotides, the CDR3 is TGTGCCAGCAGCCCGAGGAGCTACGAGCAGTACTTC. It translates to CASSPRSYEQYF.

This clone was recorded at least ten times. This chain connects TRBV9 to TRBJ1-2; 10 bases are shared with TRBD1. V lost 0 bases to trimming and J lost 8 bases; unmatched junction nucleotides: 10. Germline-derived CDR1 and CDR2 are SGDLS and YYNGEE. This CDR3 comprises 16 residues. As DNA, the CDR3 is TGTGCCAGCAGCGTAGGTCTAGGGGACAGGGGCGCGGGCTACACCTTC. Translation: CASSVGLGDRGAGYTF.

The chain links TRBV30 to TRBJ1-1; D gene uncertain. The V gene lost 5 bases and the J gene lost 3 bases, with 19 bases spanning the gap. The CDR3 length is 15 residues. Germline V gene lookup returns CDR1 GTSNPN and CDR2 SVGIG (reference sequence). The DNA for the CDR3 is TGTGCCTGGTCCCCCCCTGGACCCGGGGACACTGAAGCTTTCTTT. Its translation is CAWSPPGPGDTEAFF.

V gene TRBV5-4 combines with J gene TRBJ1-1; 7 nucleotides line up with TRBD1. With 5 bases clipped from V and 0 bases from J, the junction kept 4 bases outside the gene matches. Germline CDR1 and CDR2: SGHNT and YYREEE (reference sequence). CDR3 length equals 14 residues. The CDR3 DNA reads as TGTGCCAGCAGGCCCACAGGGGTGAACACTGAAGCTTTCTTT. It codes for CASRPTGVNTEAFF.

The chain employs TRBV6-5 and TRBJ2-7; 8 nucleotides agree with TRBD1. Germline CDR1 and CDR2: MNHEY and SVGAGI. This CDR3 comprises 15 residues. V shed 6 bases and J 2 bases; nucleotides not matched to a gene: 9. The CDR3 nucleotides read TGTGCCAGCAGCCTCCGGGACAGGTCTACCTACGAGCAGTACTTC. It yields the protein CASSLRDRSTYEQYF.

The chain recombines TRBV7-2 with TRBJ1-2; D might be TRBD1 (6 bases). The germline V gene encodes CDR1 SGHTA and CDR2 FQGNSA. Trimming took off 6 bases at V and 7 bases at J, with 24 bases between the two ends. The CDR3 loop spans 16 amino acids. The CDR3 here is CASSQDTGHGSFGYTF. The CDR3 DNA reads as TGTGCCAGCAGTCAGGATACGGGACATGGATCTTTTGGCTACACCTTC.

This chain connects TRBV4-3 to TRBJ1-5; the D is unclear. In germline, CDR1 is LGHNA, CDR2 YSLEER. V shed 0 bases and J shed 0 bases, with 9 bases lying between them. This CDR3 spans 16 amino acids. The CDR3, as DNA: TGCGCCAGCAGCCAAGACTGGGCAGATAGCAATCAGCCCCAGCATTTT. It specifies CASSQDWADSNQPQHF.

Details on this clone: Other DNA sequences in the same sample also yield this CDR3. The chain combines TRBV19 with TRBJ1-5; D is perhaps TRBD1 (5 bases). V was trimmed by 3 bases and J by 2 bases, leaving 8 bases between them. Germline lookup yields CDR1 LNHDA and CDR2 SQIVND (reference sequence). The CDR3 totals 14 residues. CDR3 nucleotides: TGTGCCAGTAGTATCAGGGTCGGCAATCAGCCCCAGCATTTT. Translating gives CASSIRVGNQPQHF.

The rearrangement joins TRBV19 to TRBJ2-3; 9 nucleotides match TRBD1. There are 15 residues in the CDR3. V lost 6 bases to trimming and J lost 6 bases; unmatched junction nucleotides: 10. The germline V gene has CDR1 LNHDA and CDR2 SQIVND (reference sequence). CDR3 sequence (DNA): TGTGCCAGTAGAGGGGACAGGGCGAGTGGCGATACGCAGTATTTT. Translated, it gives CASRGDRASGDTQYF.

The chain combines TRBV9 with TRBJ2-1, with 9 bases fitting TRBD2. The CDR3 sequence is 17 residues long. With V trimmed by 2 bases and J by 3 bases, 9 bases remained unmatched. The germline V gene encodes CDR1 SGDLS and CDR2 YYNGEE. Here the CDR3 reads CASSVMASGTLYNEQFF. CDR3 in DNA: TGTGCCAGCAGCGTGATGGCTAGCGGGACGCTCTACAATGAGCAGTTCTTC.

The V gene is TRBV3-1 (or the pseudogene TRBV3-2), the J gene TRBJ1-6; weak D call: TRBD1 (5 bases). Trimming left V 0 bases short and J 11 bases short, with 17 bases between. Germline-derived CDR1 and CDR2 are LGHDT and YNNKEL (reference sequence). The CDR3 is made up of 16 amino acids. CDR3 protein: CASSQDQGRITTPLHF. CDR3 DNA: TGTGCCAGCAGCCAAGATCAGGGCAGAATTACTACACCCCTCCACTTT.

This sequence joins TRBV6-1 and TRBJ1-1; D perhaps matches TRBD1 (5 bases). Germline V gene sequence: CDR1 MNHNS, CDR2 SASEGT. V was trimmed by 2 bases and J by 5 bases, leaving 15 bases between them. CDR3 size: 15 residues. The CDR3 here is CASSEYRTGETEAFF. The CDR3 DNA follows: TGTGCCAGCAGTGAATATAGGACGGGGGAAACTGAAGCTTTCTTT.

This rearrangement joins TRBV28 to TRBJ2-1; 9 bases fit TRBD2. CDR1 MDHEN and CDR2 SYDVKM come from the germline V gene. V was clipped by 5 bases and J by 1 base; unmatched bases: 6. The CDR3 is 16 residues long. Here the CDR3 reads CASSPLAGASYNEQFF. CDR3 coding DNA: TGTGCCAGCAGTCCATTAGCGGGGGCGTCCTACAATGAGCAGTTCTTC.

The chain is built from TRBV19 and TRBJ2-1; 10 bases map to TRBD2. The germline gives CDR1 LNHDA, CDR2 SQIVND (reference sequence). The trim removed 4 bases at V and 0 bases at J, leaving 6 bases unmatched. The CDR3 contains 17 residues. CDR3 sequence (DNA): TGTGCCAGTAGTAGGGCTAGCGGGAGCCGCTCCTACAATGAGCAGTTCTTC. It specifies CASSRASGSRSYNEQFF. Using reference TRBV19 and TRBJ2-1 for the parts outside the CDR3, the full variable domain is DGGITQSPKYLFRKEGQNVTLSCEQNLNHDAMYWYRQDPGQGLRLIYYSQIVNDFQKGDIAEGYSVSREKKESFPLTVTSAQKNPTAFYLCASSRASGSRSYNEQFFGPGTRLTVL.

This sequence joins TRBV6-2 or TRBV6-3 and TRBJ2-1; 8 bases are shared with TRBD1. The germline CDR1 and CDR2 sequences are MNHEY and SVGEGT. The CDR3 length is 17 residues. The junction had 10 bases not matched to a gene; V was cut back by 2 bases and J by 4 bases. In DNA form, the CDR3 reads TGTGCCAGCAGTTACCACCCTGACAGGGGTATTTACAATGAGCAGTTCTTC. It is translated as CASSYHPDRGIYNEQFF.

This rearrangement joins TRBV27 to TRBJ2-5; D perhaps matches TRBD2 (5 bases). Germline-derived CDR1 and CDR2 are MNHEY and SMNVEV (reference sequence). This CDR3 has 15 amino acids. V dropped 4 bases and J dropped 5 bases, with 17 bases sitting between them. In DNA, the CDR3 is TGTGCCAGCAGTTCAAGGACCACTAGTATTGAGACCCAGTACTTC. It codes for CASSSRTTSIETQYF.

This clone came up a few times. This chain connects TRBV19 to TRBJ1-2; D not resolved. The CDR3 consists of 12 residues. Germline V gene data show CDR1 as LNHDA and CDR2 as SQIVND (reference sequence). The V and J ends lost 7 bases and 6 bases respectively, with 12 bases between them. The CDR3 coding sequence is TGTGCCAGTATGTTCCCGTCCGATGGCTACACCTTC. This encodes CASMFPSDGYTF.

This chain links TRBV30 with TRBJ1-1, with D unresolved. Germline V CDR1 and CDR2: GTSNPN, SVGIG (reference sequence). V shed 4 bases and J shed 1 base, with 13 bases lying between them. The CDR3 totals 14 residues. The CDR3 sequence: CAWTEGSENTEAFF. The CDR3 DNA reads as TGTGCCTGGACCGAGGGCAGTGAGAACACTGAAGCTTTCTTT.

This clone was seen just once. The chain couples TRBV7-2 to TRBJ2-5; no firm D call. Germline CDR1 is SGHTA and CDR2 is FQGNSA. The CDR3 contains 15 residues. V gave up 5 bases and J gave up 2 bases, with 15 bases separating them. In DNA, the CDR3 is TGTGCCAGCAGCCCCCAGGTATCACATCAAGAGACCCAGTACTTC. Residues: CASSPQVSHQETQYF.

V gene TRBV14 combines with J gene TRBJ1-1; D unresolved. There are 14 residues in the CDR3. In germline, CDR1 is SGHDN, CDR2 FVKESK. The V and J ends lost 0 bases and 7 bases respectively, with 12 bases between them. This CDR3 reads CASSQDGNELEAFF. CDR3 coding DNA: TGTGCCAGCAGCCAAGACGGGAACGAGCTTGAAGCTTTCTTT. Full variable domain (missing parts from reference TRBV14 and TRBJ1-1): EAGVTQFPSHSVIEKGQTVTLRCDPISGHDNLYWYRRVMGKEIKFLLHFVKESKQDESGMPNNRFLAERTGGTYSTLKVQPAELEDSGVYFCASSQDGNELEAFFGQGTRLTVV.

The J gene is TRBJ2-7, the V gene TRBV21-1; the table's D call, TRBD1, was not checked against the DNA. TRBV21-1 is described as a pseudogene. This CDR3 is built from 13 residues. CDR3 nucleotides: TGTGCCAGCAGCAAAGCACCAGACTACGAGCAGTACTTC. This encodes CASSKAPDYEQYF.